This T cell receptor (beta chain) was retrieved from a study of vaccination and CD4 T cells after COVID-19 (dated by TCRdb to between 2021 and 2022). The study in broad terms: Convalescent patients had a positive SARS-CoV-2 result on nasal swab PCR, and of these patients, nine had mild disease and one had severe disease. In the convalescent cohort there were six males and four females, among whom were two Hispanic individuals, seven Caucasians, two Asians and one multiracial person. Participants received two doses of either the Pfizer-BioNTech BNT162b2 vaccine (n=8) or the Moderna mRNA-1273 vaccine (n=2). Post-COVID blood samples from convalescent patients were collected a median of approximately 93 days after diagnosis, with a range of 35 to 161 days. Post-vaccine blood samples were obtained a median of around 74 days after the second vaccine dose, with a range of roughly 13 to 250 days. Culture stimuli were overlapping spike peptide pools from SARS-CoV-2 and from the common cold coronaviruses HCoV-NL63, HCoV-OC43 and HCoV-229E. In control cultures, a CEFX viral epitope pool was used as positive control, an HIV-1 Nef peptide pool was used as negative control, or no peptide was added. In ten to eleven COVID-19 convalescent patients and several infection-naive healthy vaccine recipients, researchers compared the spike-specific CD4+ TCR repertoire from before mRNA vaccination with the repertoire from after.

Overall study outcomes, separate from this receptor: The median number of SARS-CoV-2-reactive clonotypes rose from 20 to 25 after infection to approximately 41 after vaccination, but the change was not significant. Relatively few convalescent patients were included in the study, and early timepoints after natural infection were not analyzed. In convalescent patients, a median around 90% of post-vaccine SARS-CoV-2-reactive clones were detected only after vaccination, and vaccine-specific priming was suggested by this finding. Nearly all vaccine-specific clones in convalescent patients (304 of 307) were mono-reactive for SARS-CoV-2 spike rather than cross-reactive with common cold coronaviruses.

The library relied on PCR. DNA from cultured CD4+ T cells was subjected to TCR sequencing with the Oncomine TCR Beta short-read assay at the Johns Hopkins FTIC core. The QIAamp micro DNA kit was used to extract genomic DNA from the cultured CD4+ T cells. Oncomine TCR Beta libraries made from cultured CD4+ T cells were pooled using unique dual indexes and sequenced on an Illumina iSeq 100. Under the source paper's analysis protocol: Non-productive sequences were removed, and CDR3s not starting with C, not ending with F or W, or shorter than 7 amino acids were discarded. Antigen-specific clonotypes were identified using the MANAFEST web application through comparison of peptide-stimulated wells with reference and other culture wells. An FDR below 0.05, an odds ratio above 5, and a productive frequency above 0.1% in at least two of three replicate wells were required for clones to be considered positive. Clonotypes that were significantly expanded in both SARS-CoV-2 spike wells and at least one common cold coronavirus spike condition were defined as cross-reactive. Using R version 3.6.1, CDR3 homology was evaluated through Levenshtein distances (stringdist) along with unrooted phylogenetic trees (ape). Through fastp at Q25 and MiXCR, TCRdb rebuilt clones from the public reads, retaining in-frame beta chains. Identical CDR3 proteins give one entry, which carries the most common genes and DNA. It is TCRdb's table, rather than the study itself, that gives the V and J calls and clone size. The sample includes 15,000 to 25,000 distinct CDR3 sequences, with 48% observed a single time. The ten largest make up 2.5% of the sample.

The CDR3, cysteine through phenylalanine, is 11 amino acids long. The only DNA kept is the CDR3, 33 bases in frame from the first base. The germline V gene (reference sequence) supplies CDR1 GTSNPN and CDR2 SVGIG. V loses 2 bases, J loses 8 bases, and the germline ends lie 9 bases apart. Taken with the paper, the label for treatment or condition translates to: approximately 11-day PBMC culture with coronavirus spike peptide pools or control peptides (ViraFEST assay). To expand antigen-specific T cells with peptide pools and then pick out the expanded clonotypes through TCR sequencing, the study relied on the ViraFEST assay. Positive SARS-CoV-2 PCR tests in the convalescent patients dated from March to December 2020, before Alpha, Beta and Delta variants emerged in the United States. PBMCs were cultured at a few million per well in IMDM supplemented with approximately 5.3% human AB serum and about 9.6 IU/ml IL-2, with approximately 10 ug/ml peptide pools added. Half of the culture medium was replaced with fresh IL-2-containing medium on days 3 and 7. After 10 to 11 days of culture, CD4+ T cells were isolated by negative selection with the EasySep CD4+ T cell isolation kit. Ficoll-Paque Plus gradient centrifugation was used to isolate PBMCs from whole blood, and the isolated PBMCs were then either used fresh or cryopreserved at -140C. In general, triplicate wells were set up for every culture condition.

As concerns this clonotype: Its cognate antigen has yet to be identified. Base qualities were left out, and no much larger clone turns up one base away.

This TCR derives from a human donor who had recovered from COVID-19. The sample here was CD4+ T cells from blood, cultured in vitro, taken after SARS-CoV-2 vaccination. This chain joins TRBV30 to TRBJ1-1; the D region possibly corresponds to TRBD1 (6 bases align). The CDR3 loop reads CAWSNQGEAFF. Here is the DNA: TGTGCCTGGAGTAACCAGGGGGAAGCTTTCTTT. Reference TRBV30 and TRBJ1-1 proteins supply the regions before and after the CDR3; the full variable domain is: SQTIHQWPATLVQPVGSPLSLECTVEGTSNPNLYWYRQAAGRGLQLLFYSVGIGQISSEVPQNLSASRPQDRQFILSSKKLLLSDSGFYLCAWSNQGEAFFGQGTRLTVV.